These 9 T cell receptor beta chains came from one sample sequenced in a study of blood T cell repertoires in COVID-19. Sequencing used immunoSEQ multiplex PCR; TCRdb keeps in-frame clones, though not all of them. The sample records over 300,000 clones, 87% being singletons. Sequences were obtained from PBMCs or T cells enriched from blood (not recorded which). The receptors here all came from a woman in her twenties or thirties who had recovered from COVID-19.

The rearrangement links TRBV15 to TRBJ2-3, with 8 bases aligning to TRBD2. The germline CDR1 and CDR2 sequences are LNHNV and YYDKDF (reference sequence). V dropped 3 bases and J dropped 4; count of bases not matched to a gene: 12. The CDR3 spans 17 residues. The CDR3 reads CATSRVLTGGLADTQYF. In nucleotides, the CDR3 is TGTGCCACCAGCAGGGTACTAACGGGGGGGTTGGCAGATACGCAGTATTTT.

This chain connects TRBV15 to TRBJ1-4; no clear D. CDR1 and CDR2 from the germline V gene are LNHNV and YYDKDF (reference sequence). Trimming removed 2 bases at V and 8 bases at J, with 12 bases between. This CDR3 region has 14 residues. CDR3 sequence reads: CATSRLRLSEKLFF. CDR3 in DNA: TGTGCCACCAGCAGACTCAGGTTGTCGGAAAAACTGTTTTTT. Together with reference TRBV15 and TRBJ1-4, the CDR3 gives the full variable domain: DAMVIQNPRYQVTQFGKPVTLSCSQTLNHNVMYWYQQKSSQAPKLLFHYYDKDFNNEADTPDNFQSRRPNTSFCFLDIRSPGLGDTAMYLCATSRLRLSEKLFFGSGTQLSVL.

This clone has a handful of counts. V gene TRBV6-5 combines with J gene TRBJ1-2, with TRBD1 matching over 9 bases. This CDR3 region has 14 residues. Per the germline V gene, CDR1 is MNHEY and CDR2 is SVGAGI. The ends lost 5 bases at V and 2 bases at J; junction bases unmatched: 3. The CDR3: CASSLGQGNYGYTF. Written as DNA, the CDR3 is TGTGCCAGCAGTCTGGGACAGGGCAACTATGGCTACACCTTC.

This clone was counted once. This rearrangement joins TRBV2 to TRBJ2-7; TRBD2 is a possible D gene (5 bases). CDR1 SNHLY and CDR2 FYNNEI come from the germline V gene. The CDR3 extends over 12 amino acids. CDR3 bases: TGTGCAAGCCCCCGCGGGCCCTACGAGCAGTACTTC. It yields the protein CASPRGPYEQYF. The full variable domain, completed using reference TRBV2 and TRBJ2-7, is EPEVTQTPSHQVTQMGQEVILRCVPISNHLYFYWYRQILGQKVEFLVSFYNNEISEKSEIFDDQFSVERPDGSNFTLKIRSTKLEDSAMYFCASPRGPYEQYFGPGTRLTVT.

This clone came up once. V and J are TRBV28 and TRBJ1-6; D remains unclear. Trimming cost V 6 bases and J 0 bases, with 12 bases left between them. The length of the CDR3 is 16 residues. Looked up from germline, CDR1 is MDHEN and CDR2 is SYDVKM. CDR3 sequence reads: CASRSRGGSYNSPLHF. The DNA of the CDR3 is TGTGCCAGCAGGTCACGTGGAGGCTCCTATAATTCACCCCTCCACTTT.

V is TRBV13 and J is TRBJ2-1, with 9 positions matching TRBD2. V dropped 5 bases and J dropped 5; count of bases not matched to a gene: 7. In germline, CDR1 is PRHDT, CDR2 FYEKMQ (reference sequence). The CDR3 has 15 amino acids. CDR3 in amino acids: CASSKAGGNDNEQFF. CDR3 nucleotides: TGTGCCAGCAGCAAAGCGGGGGGTAACGACAATGAGCAGTTCTTC.

The chain uses TRBV27 and TRBJ1-4; weak D call: TRBD1 (5 bases). The CDR3 is 14 amino acids. Germline V gives CDR1 MNHEY, CDR2 SMNVEV (reference sequence). The V and J ends lost 6 bases and 1 base respectively, with 9 bases between them. The chain's CDR3 is CASRQAQTNEKLFF. In DNA, the CDR3 is TGTGCCAGCAGACAGGCCCAAACTAATGAAAAACTGTTTTTT.

The rearrangement links TRBV6-5 to TRBJ1-1; D remains unclear. Per the germline V gene, CDR1 is MNHEY and CDR2 is SVGAGI. This CDR3 is built from 15 residues. Trimming cost V 5 bases and J 3 bases, with 16 bases left between them. Here the CDR3 reads CASSLLGGTDTEAFF. Here the CDR3 DNA reads TGTGCCAGCAGTCTCTTGGGAGGTACGGACACTGAAGCTTTCTTT.

This chain uses TRBV5-1 with TRBJ1-4; no definite D call. The V end was cut by 0 bases, the J end by 1 base, with 7 bases between. Germline V gives CDR1 SGHRS, CDR2 YFSETQ. The CDR3 runs 15 residues. The CDR3 sequence: CASSLGSLTNEKLFF. CDR3 coding DNA: TGCGCCAGCAGCTTGGGAAGCCTAACTAATGAAAAACTGTTTTTT.